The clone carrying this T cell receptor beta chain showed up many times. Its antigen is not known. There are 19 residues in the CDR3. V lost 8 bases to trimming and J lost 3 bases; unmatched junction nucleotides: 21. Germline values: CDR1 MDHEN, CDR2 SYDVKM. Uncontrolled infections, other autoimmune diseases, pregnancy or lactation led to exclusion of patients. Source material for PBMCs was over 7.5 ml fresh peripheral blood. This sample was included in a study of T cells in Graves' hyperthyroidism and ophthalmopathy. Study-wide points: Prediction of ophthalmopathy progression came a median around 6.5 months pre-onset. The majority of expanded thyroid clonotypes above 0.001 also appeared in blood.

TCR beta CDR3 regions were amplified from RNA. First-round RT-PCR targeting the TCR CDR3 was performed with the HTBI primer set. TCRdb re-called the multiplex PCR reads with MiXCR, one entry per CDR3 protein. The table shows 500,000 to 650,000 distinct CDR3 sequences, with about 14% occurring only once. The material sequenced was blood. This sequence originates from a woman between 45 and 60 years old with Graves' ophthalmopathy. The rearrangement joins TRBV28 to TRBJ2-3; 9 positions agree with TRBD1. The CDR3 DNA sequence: TGTGCCAGCGAATACCTCAACAGGGGGCGAATAGGGTCGACAGATACGCAGTATTTT. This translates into CASEYLNRGRIGSTDTQYF.